What follows are 5 T cell receptor beta chains derived from one specimen sequenced in a study of T-cell memory formation after mild COVID-19. TCRdb used MiXCR to reprocess the 5' RACE reads, holding one entry per CDR3 protein. The sample contains around 390,000 distinct CDR3 sequences, approximately 15% of which appear only once. Sequencing was carried out using PBMCs or a T cell subset sorted from them (not recorded which). Receptor source: a man aged 18 to 29 who had mild COVID-19 (a few samples of this study predate the infection). Cell type and time point are not known.

The gene calls are TRBV7-2 and TRBJ2-2; no reliable D call. Per the germline V gene, CDR1 is SGHTA and CDR2 is FQGNSA. The CDR3 extends over 14 amino acids. Trimming pared 7 bases from V and 5 bases from J, leaving 14 bases between. The CDR3 sequence is CASTLWDLTGELFF. The CDR3 DNA reads as TGTGCCAGCACCCTTTGGGATTTGACCGGGGAGCTGTTTTTT. Together with reference TRBV7-2 and TRBJ2-2, the CDR3 gives the full variable domain: GAGVSQSPSNKVTEKGKDVELRCDPISGHTALYWYRQSLGQGLEFLIYFQGNSAPDKSGLPSDRFSAERTGGSVSTLTIQRTQQEDSAVYLCASTLWDLTGELFFGEGSRLTVL.

In its sample, this clonotype was seen a few times. V usage is TRBV10-3 and J usage is TRBJ2-7; D is perhaps TRBD1 or TRBD2 (5 bases each). The germline gives CDR1 ENHRY, CDR2 SYGVKD. The CDR3 runs to 11 residues. With 4 bases removed from V and 6 bases from J, the gap between germline ends came to 7 bases. The DNA of the CDR3 is TGTGCCATCAGTGGGGACGTCGAGCAGTACTTC. Translating gives CAISGDVEQYF.

This clonotype has more than one count but fewer than ten. This sequence joins TRBV3-1 and TRBJ2-5, with D perhaps TRBD2 (6 bases). Germline V gene sequence: CDR1 LGHDT, CDR2 YNNKEL (reference sequence). Trimming removed 4 bases from V and 2 bases from J, with 17 bases in between. The CDR3 is 16 amino acids. CDR3 residues: CASSPSGAGKQETQYF. The CDR3 DNA reads TGTGCCAGCAGCCCATCTGGGGCGGGGAAACAAGAGACCCAGTACTTC.

A few counts support this clonotype. The V gene is TRBV7-9, the J gene TRBJ1-3; weak D call: TRBD1 (6 bases). Trimming took 5 bases from V and 0 from J, leaving 8 bases between them. This CDR3 region has 14 residues. Germline V gene sequence: CDR1 SEHNR, CDR2 FQNEAQ (reference sequence). In DNA, the CDR3 is TGTGCCAGCAGCCGGGACACCTCTGGAAACACCATATATTTT. As protein: CASSRDTSGNTIYF.

The chain couples TRBV20-1 to TRBJ1-4; 8 bases map to TRBD1. The CDR3 is 13 amino acids. Germline assignment: CDR1 DFQATT and CDR2 SNEGSKA (reference sequence). Trimming at V came to 7 bases and at J to 7 bases, leaving 8 bases not matched to a gene. The CDR3 sequence: CSVLDRGSEKLFF. The CDR3 DNA follows: TGCAGTGTTTTAGACAGGGGAAGTGAAAAACTGTTTTTT.